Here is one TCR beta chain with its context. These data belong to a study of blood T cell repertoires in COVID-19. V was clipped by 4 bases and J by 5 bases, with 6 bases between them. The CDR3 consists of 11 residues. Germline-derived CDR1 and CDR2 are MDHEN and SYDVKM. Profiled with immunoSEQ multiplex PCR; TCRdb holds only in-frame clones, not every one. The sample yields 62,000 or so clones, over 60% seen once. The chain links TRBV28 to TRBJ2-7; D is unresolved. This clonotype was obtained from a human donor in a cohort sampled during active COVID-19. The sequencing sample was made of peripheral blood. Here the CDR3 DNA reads TGTGCCAGCAGTTCGAGGAACGAGCAGTACTTC. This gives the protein CASSSRNEQYF.